Listed below are T cell receptor beta chains from one sample, sequenced in a study of PD-1 blockade in classical Hodgkin lymphoma. Sequenced by immunoSEQ multiplex PCR; TCRdb stores in-frame clones only, minus some. This table has approximately 9,000 clones, about nine tenths appearing once. The source material was CD8+ T cells from blood. The receptors shown here come from a human donor with classical Hodgkin lymphoma. The CDR3 runs from the conserved cysteine through the conserved F or W. Fields, in order: CDR3 DNA, CDR3 protein, V gene, J gene, clone size, D gene. D genes are given only for firm matches. Size is omitted from some rows. Given values are once, few, many or a class for expanded clones.

cdr3_nt: TGCGCCAGCGGAGATTCGGGGAGCACTGAAGCTTTCTTT
cdr3_aa: CASGDSGSTEAFF
v_call: TRBV5-1
j_call: TRBJ1-1
clone_size: .
d_call: .

cdr3_nt: TGTGCCAGCAGCAAAGATAGTAGAGGGAGAGAAGCTTTCTTT
cdr3_aa: CASSKDSRGREAFF
v_call: TRBV21-1
j_call: TRBJ1-1
clone_size: .
d_call: .

cdr3_nt: TGTGCCAGCAGCTTGGGCGTCAGGGGTAACTATGGCTACACCTTC
cdr3_aa: CASSLGVRGNYGYTF
v_call: TRBV5-5
j_call: TRBJ1-2
clone_size: .
d_call: .

cdr3_nt: TGTGCCAGCACAAGGCCCTTGGGGAATGAGCAGTTCTTC
cdr3_aa: CASTRPLGNEQFF
v_call: TRBV28
j_call: TRBJ2-1
clone_size: .
d_call: .

cdr3_nt: TGTGCCAGCAGCTTAGAACTACAATCAGATACGCAGTATTTT
cdr3_aa: CASSLELQSDTQYF
v_call: TRBV11-2
j_call: TRBJ2-3
clone_size: .
d_call: .

cdr3_nt: TGTGCCAGCAGTTACAGCGTCTTCGGGGAGCTGTTTTTT
cdr3_aa: CASSYSVFGELFF
v_call: TRBV6-6
j_call: TRBJ2-2
clone_size: .
d_call: .

cdr3_nt: TGTGCCAGTAGTATATGGGATACACAGGGGGACGACACTGAAGCTTTCTTT
cdr3_aa: CASSIWDTQGDDTEAFF
v_call: TRBV19
j_call: TRBJ1-1
clone_size: .
d_call: TRBD1

cdr3_nt: TGTGCCAGCCTCAGTGGGCGACTAGCGGGAGGGCCATCCGACGAGCAGTACTTC
cdr3_aa: CASLSGRLAGGPSDEQYF
v_call: TRBV2
j_call: TRBJ2-7
clone_size: .
d_call: TRBD2

cdr3_nt: TGTGCCAGCTCACCGGAGAAACGGTTTCAGCCCCAGCATTTT
cdr3_aa: CASSPEKRFQPQHF
v_call: TRBV18
j_call: TRBJ1-5
clone_size: .
d_call: .

cdr3_nt: TGTGCCAGCAGCTGGGGGCCCGGGACAGGGGCTTACGAGCAGTACTTC
cdr3_aa: CASSWGPGTGAYEQYF
v_call: TRBV13
j_call: TRBJ2-7
clone_size: .
d_call: TRBD1

cdr3_nt: TGTGCCAGCAGCCCGAGGCGAGGGGGAGAGACCCAGTACTTC
cdr3_aa: CASSPRRGGETQYF
v_call: TRBV7-8
j_call: TRBJ2-5
clone_size: .
d_call: .

cdr3_nt: TGTGCCAGCAGTTACGGGGGGGCCAATCAGCCCCAGCATTTT
cdr3_aa: CASSYGGANQPQHF
v_call: TRBV6-5
j_call: TRBJ1-5
clone_size: .
d_call: .

cdr3_nt: TGTGCCAGTAGTATCTTTCGACATCCTGGGAACATTCAGTACTTC
cdr3_aa: CASSIFRHPGNIQYF
v_call: TRBV19
j_call: TRBJ2-4
clone_size: .
d_call: .

cdr3_nt: TGTGCCAGCAGCTCCTACAGGGGACCGAACACTGAAGCTTTCTTT
cdr3_aa: CASSSYRGPNTEAFF
v_call: TRBV11-2
j_call: TRBJ1-1
clone_size: .
d_call: TRBD1

cdr3_nt: TGTGCCAGCAGCTTGGAGGCCAATGAGCAGTTCTTC
cdr3_aa: CASSLEANEQFF
v_call: TRBV5-4
j_call: TRBJ2-1
clone_size: .
d_call: .

cdr3_nt: TGTGCCAGCAGCCCCCCTAGGGTGGGGAACACTGAAGCTTTCTTT
cdr3_aa: CASSPPRVGNTEAFF
v_call: TRBV9
j_call: TRBJ1-1
clone_size: .
d_call: .

cdr3_nt: TGTGCCAGTACGAGGACTAGCGCTACCAATGAGCAGTTCTTC
cdr3_aa: CASTRTSATNEQFF
v_call: TRBV19
j_call: TRBJ2-1
clone_size: .
d_call: TRBD2

cdr3_nt: TGTGCCAGCAGTGACCCCCCCCGCATCGCACCTACCGGGGAGCTGTTTTTT
cdr3_aa: CASSDPPRIAPTGELFF
v_call: TRBV6-4
j_call: TRBJ2-2
clone_size: .
d_call: .

cdr3_nt: TGTGCCAGCAGTTTCAGCGGACTAGCGGGGATTAGCTCCTACAATGAGCAGTTCTTC
cdr3_aa: CASSFSGLAGISSYNEQFF
v_call: TRBV27
j_call: TRBJ2-1
clone_size: few
d_call: TRBD2

cdr3_nt: TGTGCCAGCAGTGAAGGCGGGACCGGGGCCTACGAGCAGTACTTC
cdr3_aa: CASSEGGTGAYEQYF
v_call: TRBV6-1
j_call: TRBJ2-7
clone_size: .
d_call: .

cdr3_nt: TGTGCCAGCAGTTATGGGGACACAGATACGCAGTATTTT
cdr3_aa: CASSYGDTDTQYF
v_call: TRBV6-6
j_call: TRBJ2-3
clone_size: .
d_call: .

cdr3_nt: TGTGCCAGCAGCTTAGAGAACTACTATGGCTACACCTTC
cdr3_aa: CASSLENYYGYTF
v_call: TRBV13
j_call: TRBJ1-2
clone_size: .
d_call: .

cdr3_nt: TGTGCCAGCAGCTTAGTTCCGGACAGGCCGAACTATGGCTACACCTTC
cdr3_aa: CASSLVPDRPNYGYTF
v_call: TRBV7-9
j_call: TRBJ1-2
clone_size: .
d_call: TRBD1

cdr3_nt: TGTGCCAGCAGCTTAGAAATGAACACTGAAGCTTTCTTT
cdr3_aa: CASSLEMNTEAFF
v_call: TRBV11-1
j_call: TRBJ1-1
clone_size: .
d_call: .

cdr3_nt: TGTGCCAGCAGCTTAGCGGCTCAGATAGGCGGGGAGCTGTTTTTT
cdr3_aa: CASSLAAQIGGELFF
v_call: TRBV7-9
j_call: TRBJ2-2
clone_size: .
d_call: .

cdr3_nt: TGTGCCAGCAGCCCCAGAAGCTCCTACGAGCAGTACTTC
cdr3_aa: CASSPRSSYEQYF
v_call: TRBV7-1
j_call: TRBJ2-7
clone_size: .
d_call: .